A single sample is the source of the 9 T cell receptor beta chains below, sequenced in a study of Ad26.COV2.S vaccination and SARS-CoV-2 variants. Clones were sequenced by immunoSEQ multiplex PCR, and TCRdb holds only the in-frame ones, with some missing. Of nearly 400,000 clones detected, 89% appear once; the ten largest clones hold 1.5% to 2%. The treatment was: 15 to 20 received Ad26.COV2.S at low or high dose, single or two shots; roughly 5 received placebo; per-sample allocation not given. Sample collection was performed on day 63 after the first vaccine or placebo injection. This material consisted of peripheral blood, taken in a trial of Ad26.COV2.S vaccine versus placebo. The receptor set was obtained from a person aged 18-60 years who received the Ad26.COV2.S COVID-19 vaccine or a placebo.

This clone was detected once. The chain combines TRBV7-6 with TRBJ2-5; 11 bases map to TRBD1. The V gene end was trimmed by 1 base and the J gene end by 4 bases; junction bases not matched to a gene: 2. This CDR3 region has 15 residues. Germline V gene sequence: CDR1 SGHVS, CDR2 FNYEAQ. This CDR3 is CASSLGGQGGETQYF. The CDR3 DNA follows: TGTGCCAGCAGCTTAGGGGGACAGGGGGGAGAGACCCAGTACTTC.

The chain is built from TRBV7-8 and TRBJ2-7; D is uncertain. Deletions cut 6 bases from V and 0 bases from J, with 6 bases between. CDR1 SGHVS and CDR2 FQNEAQ come from the germline V gene. CDR3 length equals 12 residues. The CDR3 region is CASSPNSYEQYF. The DNA of the CDR3 is TGTGCCAGCAGTCCTAACTCCTACGAGCAGTACTTC. Complete variable domain (other parts from reference TRBV7-8 and TRBJ2-7): GAGVSQSPRYKVAKRGQDVALRCDPISGHVSLFWYQQALGQGPEFLTYFQNEAQLDKSGLPSDRFFAERPEGSVSTLKIQRTQQEDSAVYLCASSPNSYEQYFGPGTRLTVT.

In its sample, this clone was seen once. As DNA, the CDR3 is TGTGCCAGCAGTCAGACAGGGGGAGGCTACGAGCAGTACTTC. Its protein is CASSQTGGGYEQYF. V usage is TRBV11-3 and J usage is TRBJ2-7; 9 bases agree with TRBD1. Germline V lookup: CDR1 SGHNT, CDR2 YENEEA. The V and J ends lost 6 bases and 3 bases, in that order; junction bases with no gene match: 6. This CDR3 spans 14 amino acids. Based on the CDR3 plus reference TRBV11-3 and TRBJ2-7, the full variable domain is EAGVVQSPRYKIIEKKQPVAFWCNPISGHNTLYWYLQNLGQGPELLIRYENEEAVDDSQLPKDRFSAERLKGVDSTLKIQPAELGDSAVYLCASSQTGGGYEQYFGPGTRLTVT.

The chain joins TRBV6-1 to TRBJ2-1; TRBD2 matches 12 bases. The CDR3 runs to 16 residues. Germline lookup yields CDR1 MNHNS and CDR2 SASEGT. V was pared by 3 bases and J by 6 bases, with 6 bases of the junction left unmatched. CDR3 loop: CASSEGPGLAGNEQFF. The DNA for the CDR3 is TGTGCCAGCAGTGAGGGGCCGGGACTAGCGGGCAATGAGCAGTTCTTC.

The CDR3 spells CASSYSRVSNTEAFF. The CDR3, as DNA: TGTGCCAGCAGTTACTCACGGGTTTCGAACACTGAAGCTTTCTTT. The chain joins TRBV6-5 to TRBJ1-1, with no clear D. The V and J ends lost 0 bases and 1 base respectively, with 9 bases between them. Per germline, CDR1 MNHEY and CDR2 SVGAGI. CDR3 size: 15 residues.

The rearrangement uses TRBV6-5 and TRBJ1-2; 10 nucleotides align to TRBD1. The germline CDR1 and CDR2 sequences are MNHEY and SVGAGI. CDR3 length: 14 residues. The ends lost 5 bases at V and 5 bases at J; junction bases unmatched: 5. The CDR3 reads CASSQRDRGYGYTF. The CDR3 coding sequence is TGTGCCAGCAGTCAAAGGGACAGGGGATATGGCTACACCTTC.

V gene TRBV7-9 combines with J gene TRBJ2-7; D ambiguous. CDR1 is SEHNR, CDR2 FQNEAQ, per germline (reference sequence). The CDR3 totals 14 residues. V was clipped by 4 bases and J by 7 bases, with 17 bases between them. CDR3 bases: TGTGCCAGCAGCTCAGTTCTCTCTCCGCCAGAGCAGTACTTC. Translating it yields CASSSVLSPPEQYF.

The rearrangement joins TRBV10-3 to TRBJ2-4; D not certain. The CDR3 length is 12 residues. Germline assignment: CDR1 ENHRY and CDR2 SYGVKD. V gave up 7 bases and J gave up 5 bases, with 9 bases separating them. The CDR3 DNA follows: TGTGCCATCAAAGGAGTCCAAAACATTCAGTACTTC. Its translation: CAIKGVQNIQYF.

The chain recombines TRBV7-3 with TRBJ2-2; TRBD1 matches 8 bases. CDR3 length: 14 amino acids. The trim removed 4 bases at V and 3 bases at J, leaving 1 base unmatched. The germline V gene has CDR1 SGHTA and CDR2 FQGTGA. The CDR3 spells CASSSGQDTGELFF. In DNA, the CDR3 is TGTGCCAGCAGCTCGGGACAGGACACCGGGGAGCTGTTTTTT.